Listed below are T cell receptor beta chains from one sample, sequenced in a study of T cell responses to AZD1222 COVID-19 vaccine. Repertoires were generated with immunoSEQ multiplex PCR, while TCRdb's copy carries only in-frame clones and drops some. The sample comprises 95,000 to 110,000 clones, about 93% of which are singletons, and 4.5% to 5% rests with the top ten. The sequencing here drew on peripheral blood, taken on day 0 of AZD1222 vaccination. The receptor set was obtained from an adult in good health. Both conserved end residues are part of each CDR3. The order of the fields is clone size, J gene, D gene, V gene, CDR3 DNA, CDR3 protein. A D gene is named only where the DNA matches it firmly. Some rows mark clone size as missing; the rest say once, few, many or name a class of expanded clone.

abundance: once
j_gene: TRBJ1-1
d_gene: .
v_gene: TRBV28
CDR3nt: TGTGCCAGCAGTTTGAGGACGAACACTGAAGCTTTCTTT
CDR3aa: CASSLRTNTEAFF

abundance: .
j_gene: TRBJ1-1
d_gene: .
v_gene: TRBV4-3
CDR3nt: TGCGCCAGCAGCCAGAGGGTGGGACACCTTAATGAAGCTTTCTTT
CDR3aa: CASSQRVGHLNEAFF

abundance: .
j_gene: TRBJ2-7
d_gene: .
v_gene: TRBV5-1
CDR3nt: TGCGCCAGCAGACGGAAGAACATCACACGGTACTTC
CDR3aa: CASRRKNITRYF

abundance: .
j_gene: TRBJ2-1
d_gene: TRBD1
v_gene: TRBV5-5
CDR3nt: TGTGCCAGCAGCTTTCGACAGGGGAGTTACAATGAGCAGTTCTTC
CDR3aa: CASSFRQGSYNEQFF

abundance: .
j_gene: TRBJ1-2
d_gene: TRBD1
v_gene: TRBV12-3/TRBV12-4
CDR3nt: TGTGCCAGCAATCACAGGGGAATCAGCGGCTACACCTTC
CDR3aa: CASNHRGISGYTF

abundance: .
j_gene: TRBJ2-3
d_gene: TRBD2
v_gene: TRBV9
CDR3nt: TGTGCCAGCAGCGGGACTAGCGGGAGCATTGATACGCAGTATTTT
CDR3aa: CASSGTSGSIDTQYF

abundance: few
j_gene: TRBJ1-1
d_gene: TRBD1
v_gene: TRBV5-4
CDR3nt: TGTGCCAGCAGCTTGGAGACAGGGGGAACTGAAGCTTTCTTT
CDR3aa: CASSLETGGTEAFF

abundance: .
j_gene: TRBJ1-4
d_gene: TRBD1
v_gene: TRBV7-6
CDR3nt: TGTGCCAGCAGCCCAGGCCCTTCCAGGGGGGCTAATGAAAAACTGTTTTTT
CDR3aa: CASSPGPSRGANEKLFF

abundance: .
j_gene: TRBJ2-5
d_gene: .
v_gene: TRBV14
CDR3nt: TGTGCCAGCAGCACCCGGACCCGGGGAGAGACCCAGTACTTC
CDR3aa: CASSTRTRGETQYF

abundance: .
j_gene: TRBJ2-4
d_gene: .
v_gene: TRBV2
CDR3nt: TGTGCCAGCAGTACCAACTACCAAAACATTCAGTACTTC
CDR3aa: CASSTNYQNIQYF

abundance: .
j_gene: TRBJ2-2
d_gene: TRBD2
v_gene: TRBV5-1
CDR3nt: TGCGCCAGCCGGATAACTAGCGTCAACACCGGGGAGCTGTTTTTT
CDR3aa: CASRITSVNTGELFF

abundance: .
j_gene: TRBJ1-5
d_gene: .
v_gene: TRBV19
CDR3nt: TGTGCCAGTAGTATGTCGGACATCGGTGGTAATCAGCCCCAGCATTTT
CDR3aa: CASSMSDIGGNQPQHF

abundance: few
j_gene: TRBJ2-5
d_gene: TRBD1
v_gene: TRBV18
CDR3nt: TGTGCCAGCTCACCGGGACAGCAAGAGACCCAGTACTTC
CDR3aa: CASSPGQQETQYF

abundance: .
j_gene: TRBJ1-4
d_gene: .
v_gene: TRBV19
CDR3nt: TGTGCCAGTAGTGTCCGCGGGGGAGGGGAAAAACTGTTTTTT
CDR3aa: CASSVRGGGEKLFF

abundance: .
j_gene: TRBJ1-2
d_gene: .
v_gene: TRBV6-5
CDR3nt: TGTGCCAGCAGTTACTCGGGCAGGGATCCGTTTGGCTACACCTTC
CDR3aa: CASSYSGRDPFGYTF

abundance: .
j_gene: TRBJ2-1
d_gene: TRBD2
v_gene: TRBV9
CDR3nt: TGTGCCAGCAGCGTAACGCGGGAGCGGGCCTACAATGAGCAGTTCTTC
CDR3aa: CASSVTRERAYNEQFF

abundance: .
j_gene: TRBJ2-5
d_gene: .
v_gene: TRBV5-1
CDR3nt: TGCGCCAGCAGCTTGTGGCTAACACAAGAGACCCAGTACTTC
CDR3aa: CASSLWLTQETQYF

abundance: .
j_gene: TRBJ2-7
d_gene: TRBD1
v_gene: TRBV28
CDR3nt: TGTGCCAGCAGCGAGACAGGGGGCTCTGGAGAGCAGTACTTC
CDR3aa: CASSETGGSGEQYF

abundance: .
j_gene: TRBJ2-1
d_gene: TRBD2
v_gene: TRBV4-2
CDR3nt: TGTGCCAGCAGCCAAGAACTAGCGGGATACAATGAGCAGTTCTTC
CDR3aa: CASSQELAGYNEQFF

abundance: .
j_gene: TRBJ1-1
d_gene: .
v_gene: TRBV10-3
CDR3nt: TGTGCCATCTCCCGACAGAGCATGAACACTGAAGCTTTCTTT
CDR3aa: CAISRQSMNTEAFF

abundance: .
j_gene: TRBJ1-3
d_gene: .
v_gene: TRBV28
CDR3nt: TGTGCCAGCAGTTTGGGGTTCTCTGGAAACACCATATATTTT
CDR3aa: CASSLGFSGNTIYF

abundance: .
j_gene: TRBJ2-5
d_gene: TRBD2
v_gene: TRBV6-1
CDR3nt: TGTGCCAGCAGTGAACTAGCGGGAGGGCAAGAGACCCAGTACTTC
CDR3aa: CASSELAGGQETQYF